This T cell receptor beta chain derives from a study of identical twins. Ten or more counts support this clonotype. The CDR3 extends over 13 amino acids. Trimming removed 2 bases at V and 5 bases at J, with 10 bases between. Germline V gene lookup returns CDR1 SGHVS and CDR2 FQNEAQ. TCRdb passed the 5' RACE reads through MiXCR, listing each CDR3 protein once. The data contain 650,000 to 750,000 distinct CDR3 sequences, 20% to 25% of them singletons. The same sample was also used in a study of T cells expressing NK-cell markers. From that study: NKG2C+ dominant clonotypes from 5 to 7 donors made up about 1.0-8% of CD8+ T cells.

Sequenced input: PBMCs. The V call is TRBV7-8, the J call TRBJ2-7; D gene uncertain. This receptor was obtained from a woman aged 18-29 years in good health. For the CDR3, the DNA is TGTGCCAGCAGCTTATCAGTCGCACACGAGCAGTACTTC. It translates to CASSLSVAHEQYF. Full variable domain (remainder filled in from reference TRBV7-8 and TRBJ2-7): GAGVSQSPRYKVAKRGQDVALRCDPISGHVSLFWYQQALGQGPEFLTYFQNEAQLDKSGLPSDRFFAERPEGSVSTLKIQRTQQEDSAVYLCASSLSVAHEQYFGPGTRLTVT.